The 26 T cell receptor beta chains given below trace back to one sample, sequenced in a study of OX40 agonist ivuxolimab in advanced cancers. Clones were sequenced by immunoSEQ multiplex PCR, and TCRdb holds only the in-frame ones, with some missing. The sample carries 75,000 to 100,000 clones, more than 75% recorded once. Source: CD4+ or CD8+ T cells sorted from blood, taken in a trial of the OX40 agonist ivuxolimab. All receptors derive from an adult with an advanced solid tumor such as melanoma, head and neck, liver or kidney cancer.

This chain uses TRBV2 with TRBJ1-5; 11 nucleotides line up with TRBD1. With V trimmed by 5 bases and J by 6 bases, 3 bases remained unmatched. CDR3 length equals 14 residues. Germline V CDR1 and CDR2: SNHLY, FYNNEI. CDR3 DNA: TGTGCCAGCAGTTTAGGGACAGGGGGTCAGCCCCAGCATTTT. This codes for CASSLGTGGQPQHF. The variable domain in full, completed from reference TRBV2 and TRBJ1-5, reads EPEVTQTPSHQVTQMGQEVILRCVPISNHLYFYWYRQILGQKVEFLVSFYNNEISEKSEIFDDQFSVERPDGSNFTLKIRSTKLEDSAMYFCASSLGTGGQPQHFGDGTRLSIL.

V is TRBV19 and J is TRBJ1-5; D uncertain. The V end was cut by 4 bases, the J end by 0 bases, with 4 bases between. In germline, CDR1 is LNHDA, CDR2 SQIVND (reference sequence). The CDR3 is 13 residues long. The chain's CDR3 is CASSTSSNQPQHF. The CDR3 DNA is TGTGCCAGTAGTACGTCTAGCAATCAGCCCCAGCATTTT. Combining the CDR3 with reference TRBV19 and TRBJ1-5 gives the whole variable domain DGGITQSPKYLFRKEGQNVTLSCEQNLNHDAMYWYRQDPGQGLRLIYYSQIVNDFQKGDIAEGYSVSREKKESFPLTVTSAQKNPTAFYLCASSTSSNQPQHFGDGTRLSIL.

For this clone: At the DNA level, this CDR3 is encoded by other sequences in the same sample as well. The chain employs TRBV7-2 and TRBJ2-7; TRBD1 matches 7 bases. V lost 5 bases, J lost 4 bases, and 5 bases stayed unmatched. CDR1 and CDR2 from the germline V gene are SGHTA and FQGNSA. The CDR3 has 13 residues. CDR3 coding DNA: TGTGCCAGCAGCCGGGACAGAGCATACGAGCAGTACTTC. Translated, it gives CASSRDRAYEQYF. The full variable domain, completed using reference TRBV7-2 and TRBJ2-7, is GAGVSQSPSNKVTEKGKDVELRCDPISGHTALYWYRQSLGQGLEFLIYFQGNSAPDKSGLPSDRFSAERTGGSVSTLTIQRTQQEDSAVYLCASSRDRAYEQYFGPGTRLTVT.

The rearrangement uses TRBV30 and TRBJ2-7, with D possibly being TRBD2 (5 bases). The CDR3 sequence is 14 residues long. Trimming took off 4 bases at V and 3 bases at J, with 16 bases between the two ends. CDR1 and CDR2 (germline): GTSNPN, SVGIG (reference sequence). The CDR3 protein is CAWTRTYGVYEQYF. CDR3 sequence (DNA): TGTGCCTGGACAAGGACCTACGGGGTCTACGAGCAGTACTTC.

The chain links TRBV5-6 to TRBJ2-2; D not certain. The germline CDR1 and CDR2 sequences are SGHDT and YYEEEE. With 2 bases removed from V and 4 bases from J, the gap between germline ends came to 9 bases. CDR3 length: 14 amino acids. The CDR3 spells CASSLGKPTGELFF. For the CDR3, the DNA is TGTGCCAGCAGCTTAGGGAAACCCACCGGGGAGCTGTTTTTT.

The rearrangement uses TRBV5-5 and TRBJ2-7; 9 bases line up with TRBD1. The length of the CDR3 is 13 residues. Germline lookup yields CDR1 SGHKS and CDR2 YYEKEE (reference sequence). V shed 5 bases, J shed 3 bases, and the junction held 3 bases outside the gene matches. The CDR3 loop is CASSSDRGYEQYF. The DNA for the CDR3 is TGTGCCAGCAGTTCGGACAGGGGCTACGAGCAGTACTTC.

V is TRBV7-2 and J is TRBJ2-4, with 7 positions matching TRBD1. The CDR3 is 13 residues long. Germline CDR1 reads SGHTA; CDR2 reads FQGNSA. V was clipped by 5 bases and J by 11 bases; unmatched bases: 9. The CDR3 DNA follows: TGTGCCAGCAGCCCCGGGACAGTGATACTTCAGTACTTC. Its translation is CASSPGTVILQYF.

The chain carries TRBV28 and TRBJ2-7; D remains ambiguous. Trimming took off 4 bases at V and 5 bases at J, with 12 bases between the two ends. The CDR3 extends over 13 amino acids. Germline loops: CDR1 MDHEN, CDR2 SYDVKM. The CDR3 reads CASSSSLGNEQYF. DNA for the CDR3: TGTGCCAGCAGTTCTTCCTTAGGGAACGAGCAGTACTTC. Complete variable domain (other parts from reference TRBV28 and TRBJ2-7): DVKVTQSSRYLVKRTGEKVFLECVQDMDHENMFWYRQDPGLGLRLIYFSYDVKMKEKGDIPEGYSVSREKKERFSLILESASTNQTSMYLCASSSSLGNEQYFGPGTRLTVT.

CDR3 amino acids: CASSADRNTEAFF. CDR3 DNA: TGTGCCAGCAGCGCCGACAGGAACACTGAAGCTTTCTTT. The genes are TRBV6-4 and TRBJ1-1, with a weak D call TRBD1 (5 bases). The CDR3 totals 13 residues. The V end was cut by 6 bases, the J end by 1 base, with 9 bases between. Per the germline V gene, CDR1 is MRHNA and CDR2 is SNTAGT.

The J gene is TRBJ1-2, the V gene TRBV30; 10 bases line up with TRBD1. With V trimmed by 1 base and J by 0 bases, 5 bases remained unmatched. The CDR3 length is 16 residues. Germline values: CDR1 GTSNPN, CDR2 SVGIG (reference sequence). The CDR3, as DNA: TGTGCCTGGAGTGGATACGGACAGGGGGCTAACTATGGCTACACCTTC. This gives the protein CAWSGYGQGANYGYTF.

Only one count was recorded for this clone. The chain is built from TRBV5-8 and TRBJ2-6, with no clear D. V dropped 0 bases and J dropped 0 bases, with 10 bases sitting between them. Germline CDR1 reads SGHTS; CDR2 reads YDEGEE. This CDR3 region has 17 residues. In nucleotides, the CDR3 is TGTGCCAGCAGCTTGGTCTCTAGTTCCTCTGGGGCCAACGTCCTGACTTTC. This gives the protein CASSLVSSSSGANVLTF.

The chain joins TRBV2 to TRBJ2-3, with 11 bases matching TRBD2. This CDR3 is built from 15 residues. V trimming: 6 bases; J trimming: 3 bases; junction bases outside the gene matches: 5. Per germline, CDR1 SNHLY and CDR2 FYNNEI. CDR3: CASSGLAGVTDTQYF. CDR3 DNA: TGTGCCAGCAGCGGACTAGCGGGTGTGACAGATACGCAGTATTTT.

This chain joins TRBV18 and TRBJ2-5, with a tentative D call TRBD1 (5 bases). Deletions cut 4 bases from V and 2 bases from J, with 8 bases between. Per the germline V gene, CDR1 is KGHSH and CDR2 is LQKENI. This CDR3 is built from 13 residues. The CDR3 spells CASSRQTQETQYF. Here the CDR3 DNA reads TGTGCCAGCTCACGACAGACTCAAGAGACCCAGTACTTC.

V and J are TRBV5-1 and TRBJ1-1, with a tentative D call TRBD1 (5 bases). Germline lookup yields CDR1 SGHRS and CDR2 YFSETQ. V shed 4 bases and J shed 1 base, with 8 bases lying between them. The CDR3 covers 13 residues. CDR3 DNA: TGCGCCAGCAGCCCCGGGGGGAACACTGAAGCTTTCTTT. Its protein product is CASSPGGNTEAFF.

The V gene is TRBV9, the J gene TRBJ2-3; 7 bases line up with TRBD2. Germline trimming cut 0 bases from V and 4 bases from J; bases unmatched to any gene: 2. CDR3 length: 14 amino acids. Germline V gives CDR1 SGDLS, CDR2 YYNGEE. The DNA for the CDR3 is TGTGCCAGCAGCGTAGGCGGGAGTTCAGATACGCAGTATTTT. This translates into CASSVGGSSDTQYF.

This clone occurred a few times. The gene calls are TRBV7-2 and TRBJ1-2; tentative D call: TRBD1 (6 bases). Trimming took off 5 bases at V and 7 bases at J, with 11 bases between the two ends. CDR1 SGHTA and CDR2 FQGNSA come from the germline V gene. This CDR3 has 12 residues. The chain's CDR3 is CASSRSQGGYTF. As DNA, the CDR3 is TGTGCCAGCAGCAGATCACAGGGTGGCTACACCTTC.

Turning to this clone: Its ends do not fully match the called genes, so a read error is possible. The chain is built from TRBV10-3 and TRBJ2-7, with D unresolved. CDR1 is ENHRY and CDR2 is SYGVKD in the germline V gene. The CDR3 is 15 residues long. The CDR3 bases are TGTGCCATCAGTGAGTCGATCGGACCCTCCCACGAGCAGTACTTC. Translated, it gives CAISESIGPSHEQYF.

The CDR3 nucleotides read TGTGCCAGCAGCCGGGGGAACACCGGGGAGCTGTTTTTT. It specifies CASSRGNTGELFF. The gene calls are TRBV6-5 and TRBJ2-2; the D gene is possibly TRBD2 (5 bases). V was trimmed by 6 bases and J by 1 base, leaving 6 bases between them. Germline CDR1 is MNHEY and CDR2 is SVGAGI. This CDR3 contains 13 residues.

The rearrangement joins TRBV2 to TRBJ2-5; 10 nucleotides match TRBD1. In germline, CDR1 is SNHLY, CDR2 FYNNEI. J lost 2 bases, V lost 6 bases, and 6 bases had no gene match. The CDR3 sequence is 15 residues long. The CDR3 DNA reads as TGTGCCAGCAGCACGGACAGGGGGTTTCAAGAGACCCAGTACTTC. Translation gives CASSTDRGFQETQYF.

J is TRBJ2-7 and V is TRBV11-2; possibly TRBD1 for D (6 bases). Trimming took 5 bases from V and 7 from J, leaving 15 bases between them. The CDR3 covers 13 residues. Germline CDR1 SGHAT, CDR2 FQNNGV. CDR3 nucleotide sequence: TGTGCCAGCAGCCGGGACATTCTCCGGGAGCAGTACTTC. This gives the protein CASSRDILREQYF.

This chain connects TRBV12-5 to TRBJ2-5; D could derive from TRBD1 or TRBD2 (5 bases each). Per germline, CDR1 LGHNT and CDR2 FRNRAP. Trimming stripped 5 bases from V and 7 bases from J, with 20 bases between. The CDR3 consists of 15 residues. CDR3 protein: CASGPRDDLSGTQYF. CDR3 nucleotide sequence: TGTGCTAGTGGTCCCCGGGACGACCTTTCAGGGACCCAGTACTTC.

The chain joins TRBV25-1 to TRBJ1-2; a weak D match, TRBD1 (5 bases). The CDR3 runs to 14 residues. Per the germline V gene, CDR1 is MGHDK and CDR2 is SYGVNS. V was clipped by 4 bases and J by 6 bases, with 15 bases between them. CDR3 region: CASSASGGRHGYTF. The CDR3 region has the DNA TGTGCCAGCAGTGCTTCGGGGGGACGGCATGGCTACACCTTC.

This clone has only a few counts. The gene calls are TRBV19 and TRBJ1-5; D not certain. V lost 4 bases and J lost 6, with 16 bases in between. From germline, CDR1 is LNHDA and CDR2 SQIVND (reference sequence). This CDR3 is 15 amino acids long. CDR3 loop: CASSRTGHPGQPQHF. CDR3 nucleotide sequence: TGTGCCAGTAGTAGAACGGGCCATCCTGGTCAGCCCCAGCATTTT.

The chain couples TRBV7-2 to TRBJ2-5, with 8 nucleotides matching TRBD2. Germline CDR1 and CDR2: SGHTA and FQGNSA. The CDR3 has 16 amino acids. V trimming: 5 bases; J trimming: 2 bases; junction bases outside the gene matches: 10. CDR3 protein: CASSPAGLAGQETQYF. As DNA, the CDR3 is TGTGCCAGCAGCCCCGCGGGGTTAGCGGGACAAGAGACCCAGTACTTC.

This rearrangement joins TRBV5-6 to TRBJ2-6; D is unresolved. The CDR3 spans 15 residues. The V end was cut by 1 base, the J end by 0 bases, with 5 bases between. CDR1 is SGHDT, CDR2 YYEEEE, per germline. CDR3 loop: CASSLRRSGANVLTF. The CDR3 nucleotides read TGTGCCAGCAGCTTGCGCCGCTCTGGGGCCAACGTCCTGACTTTC.

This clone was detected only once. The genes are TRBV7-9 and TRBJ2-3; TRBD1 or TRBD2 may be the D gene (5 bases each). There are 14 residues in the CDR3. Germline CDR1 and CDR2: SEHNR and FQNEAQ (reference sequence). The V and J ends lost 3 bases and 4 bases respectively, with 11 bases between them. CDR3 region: CASSFSQGADTQYF. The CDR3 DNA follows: TGTGCCAGCAGCTTTAGCCAGGGAGCAGATACGCAGTATTTT.